Following are 24 T cell receptor beta chains from one sample sequenced in a study of T cells in Graves' hyperthyroidism and ophthalmopathy. Amplified TCR beta CDR3 regions derived from RNA transcripts. RT-PCR in the first round (using the HTBI primer set) targeted the TCR CDR3. TCRdb re-derived calls from the multiplex PCR reads in MiXCR, one entry per CDR3 protein. This sample yields a few hundred thousand distinct CDR3 sequences, of which roughly 50% are seen a single time; nearly 8.5% belongs to the top ten. The material sequenced was peripheral blood or thyroid tissue (not recorded which). The receptors come from a woman aged 18-29 years with Graves' hyperthyroidism.

A note on this clonotype: A much larger clone sits a single nucleotide away, making a read error possible. J is TRBJ1-2 and V is TRBV10-3; D possibly corresponds to TRBD1 (5 bases). Germline CDR1 ENHRY, CDR2 SYGVKD. The CDR3 totals 12 residues. The CDR3 here is CAISEGAYGHTF. CDR3 DNA: TGTGCCATCAGTGAGGGGGCATATGGCCACACCTTC.

This clonotype was counted between two and nine times. CDR3 coding DNA: TGTGCCATCAGTGAGGCCTCTACGGGCAATCAGCCCCAGCATTTT. Its protein product is CAISEASTGNQPQHF. The V gene is TRBV10-3, the J gene TRBJ1-5; D gene ambiguous. CDR1 is ENHRY, CDR2 SYGVKD, per germline. This CDR3 has 15 amino acids. The germline V and J ends were trimmed by 2 bases and 2 bases, with 10 bases remaining between them.

This rearrangement joins TRBV2 to TRBJ1-2; 8 bases are a match to TRBD1. CDR1 is SNHLY, CDR2 FYNNEI, per germline. V lost 9 bases, J lost 2 bases, and 2 bases stayed unmatched. The CDR3 length is 12 residues. The DNA for the CDR3 is TGTGCCAGAGGGGACAGGAACTATGGCTACACCTTC. Residues: CARGDRNYGYTF.

This clonotype was detected a few times. The rearrangement uses TRBV7-3 and TRBJ1-1; TRBD1 might be the D (6 bases). The V gene's germline CDR1 is SGHTA and CDR2 FQGTGA. Trimming pared 1 base from V and 5 bases from J, leaving 8 bases between. This CDR3 is 13 amino acids long. The DNA for the CDR3 is TGTGCCAGCAGCTTAAACAGGGAAACTGAAGCTTTCTTT. This sequence encodes CASSLNRETEAFF.

The chain employs TRBV20-1 and TRBJ1-5; D gene uncertain. V was clipped by 1 base and J by 5 bases, with 9 bases between them. CDR3 length: 13 amino acids. The germline V gene has CDR1 DFQATT and CDR2 SNEGSKA (reference sequence). The CDR3 reads CSARGPVDQPQHF. The CDR3, as DNA: TGCAGTGCTAGAGGCCCGGTGGATCAGCCCCAGCATTTT.

The chain couples TRBV29-1 to TRBJ2-7, with D perhaps given as TRBD1 or TRBD2 (5 bases each). The CDR3 has 15 residues. With 0 bases removed from V and 3 bases from J, the gap between germline ends came to 15 bases. CDR1 is SQVTM and CDR2 is ANQGSEA in the germline V gene. Written as DNA, the CDR3 is TGCAGCGTTGAAGATGGGGGTCCCAGCTACTACGAGCAGTACTTC. Translating gives CSVEDGGPSYYEQYF.

This rearrangement joins TRBV13 to TRBJ1-5; the D gene is possibly TRBD1 (5 bases). The CDR3 loop spans 17 amino acids. Germline V gene sequence: CDR1 PRHDT, CDR2 FYEKMQ (reference sequence). Trimming took off 5 bases at V and 1 base at J, with 18 bases between the two ends. The CDR3 sequence is CASSRAGGVVSNQPQHF. The CDR3 region has the DNA TGTGCCAGCAGCCGCGCGGGAGGGGTCGTCAGCAATCAGCCCCAGCATTTT.

Remarks on this clonotype: One base away lies a much larger clone, so this may be a sequencing read error. The chain recombines TRBV7-3 with TRBJ2-6; D remains ambiguous. The CDR3 spans 14 residues. Germline loops: CDR1 SGHTA, CDR2 FQGTGA. This CDR3 reads CASSPTSPANVLAF. CDR3 in DNA: TGTGCCAGCAGCCCTACCTCTCCGGCCAACGTCCTGGCTTTC.

This clonotype has just a few counts. The rearrangement uses TRBV2 and TRBJ2-7, with 7 bases fitting TRBD1. Germline trimming cut 3 bases from V and 2 bases from J; bases unmatched to any gene: 4. The CDR3 extends over 14 amino acids. Germline V CDR1 and CDR2: SNHLY, FYNNEI. In DNA, the CDR3 is TGTGCCAGCAGTGAGCAAGGGGGCCCCTACGAGCAGTACTTC. Encoded protein: CASSEQGGPYEQYF.

This clonotype has a handful of counts. The J gene is TRBJ1-3, the V gene TRBV5-1; no reliable D call. Germline assignment: CDR1 SGHRS and CDR2 YFSETQ. CDR3 size: 14 residues. Trimming removed 7 bases from V and 6 bases from J, with 17 bases in between. The CDR3 reads CASAVEGLVNTIYF. In DNA, the CDR3 is TGCGCCAGCGCGGTCGAGGGTTTGGTAAACACCATATATTTT.

This chain links TRBV7-2 with TRBJ1-3, with D uncertain. Germline values: CDR1 SGHTA, CDR2 FQGNSA. Trimming pared 3 bases from V and 1 base from J, leaving 7 bases between. CDR3 length: 14 amino acids. The CDR3 is CTSSLSRSGNTIYF. The DNA of the CDR3 is TGTACCAGCAGCTTGAGCAGATCTGGAAACACCATATATTTT.

This clonotype was recorded once. V usage is TRBV7-9 and J usage is TRBJ2-7; D is unresolved. Trimming removed 6 bases from V and 0 bases from J, with 12 bases in between. CDR1 and CDR2 from the germline V gene are SEHNR and FQNEAQ (reference sequence). The CDR3 runs 14 residues. The CDR3 region is CASSYTEVSYEQYF. Written as DNA, the CDR3 is TGTGCCAGCAGTTACACCGAAGTCTCCTACGAGCAGTACTTC.

A word on this clonotype: The junction does not match germline at one end; this may be a read error. This sequence joins TRBV7-7 and TRBJ2-3; 10 bases fit TRBD2. Germline CDR1 is SSHAT and CDR2 is FNYEAQ (reference sequence). There are 13 residues in the CDR3. The CDR3 bases are TGTGCTAGCAGCTTAGCGGGGGGAGATACGCAGTATTTT. It translates to CASSLAGGDTQYF.

CDR3 sequence reads: CASSPTGAETYEQYF. DNA of the CDR3: TGTGCCAGCAGTCCTACCGGGGCAGAGACCTACGAGCAGTACTTC. The chain employs TRBV2 and TRBJ2-7, with D perhaps assigned TRBD1 or TRBD2 (5 bases each). The CDR3 is 15 amino acids. CDR1 SNHLY and CDR2 FYNNEI come from the germline V gene. V lost 5 bases and J lost 2, with 16 bases in between. Full variable domain (outside the CDR3, taken from reference TRBV2 and TRBJ2-7): EPEVTQTPSHQVTQMGQEVILRCVPISNHLYFYWYRQILGQKVEFLVSFYNNEISEKSEIFDDQFSVERPDGSNFTLKIRSTKLEDSAMYFCASSPTGAETYEQYFGPGTRLTVT.

CDR3 bases: TGTGCCAGCAGCCCTCGGGACAGGGGGCATGGCTACACCTTC. Translating it yields CASSPRDRGHGYTF. This chain links TRBV7-9 with TRBJ1-2; 12 bases map to TRBD1. The CDR3 has 14 residues. In germline, CDR1 is SEHNR, CDR2 FQNEAQ (reference sequence). J lost 6 bases, V lost 5 bases, and 4 bases had no gene match.

The chain recombines TRBV12-3 or TRBV12-4 with TRBJ1-4; D unclear. The V gene lost 3 bases and the J gene lost 7 bases, with 12 bases spanning the gap. The CDR3 is 14 amino acids. CDR3: CASSFMEIGEKLFF. CDR3 coding DNA: TGTGCCAGCAGTTTTATGGAAATTGGTGAAAAACTGTTTTTT.

The chain carries TRBV2 and TRBJ1-1; TRBD1 agrees at 10 bases. The CDR3 runs 13 residues. V was clipped by 6 bases and J by 4 bases; unmatched bases: 2. Per the germline V gene, CDR1 is SNHLY and CDR2 is FYNNEI. The DNA of the CDR3 is TGTGCCAGCAGGGACAGGGGGATCACTGAAGCTTTCTTT. It encodes CASRDRGITEAFF.

This clonotype was seen ten or more times. This chain links TRBV7-3 with TRBJ2-6; D is uncertain. Trimming pared 4 bases from V and 0 bases from J, leaving 10 bases between. Germline V CDR1 and CDR2: SGHTA, FQGTGA. This CDR3 contains 16 residues. The CDR3 loop is CASSSFRLSGANVLTF. The CDR3 DNA reads as TGTGCCAGCAGCTCATTTCGCCTCTCTGGGGCCAACGTCCTGACTTTC.

The chain is built from TRBV2 and TRBJ1-1; D gene ambiguous. V lost 11 bases and J 4 bases, leaving 17 bases between the germline ends. The CDR3 runs to 13 residues. Looked up from germline, CDR1 is SNHLY and CDR2 is FYNNEI. The CDR3 DNA sequence: TGTGCCCGCCCCGTTCCAAGGAGCACTGAAGCTTTCTTT. It encodes CARPVPRSTEAFF.

This clonotype was counted a single time. The junction departs from germline at one end; a sequencing error may be responsible. The V and J genes are TRBV10-3 and TRBJ1-5; D possibly corresponds to TRBD1 (5 bases). CDR3 length equals 14 residues. Germline CDR1 reads ENHRY; CDR2 reads SYGVKD. The CDR3 bases are TGTGCCAGCAGTTACAGACAGTTAAATCAGCCCCAGCATTTT. As protein: CASSYRQLNQPQHF.

V and J are TRBV2 and TRBJ1-3; TRBD1 matches at 8 bases. Losses at the gene ends were 5 bases for V and 5 bases for J; bases not matched to a gene: 5. CDR3 length: 14 residues. The germline V gene encodes CDR1 SNHLY and CDR2 FYNNEI. The CDR3 spells CASSPGGQRNTIYF. The CDR3 DNA sequence: TGTGCCAGCAGTCCAGGGGGCCAACGAAACACCATATATTTT. Supplemented by reference TRBV2 and TRBJ1-3, the full variable domain reads EPEVTQTPSHQVTQMGQEVILRCVPISNHLYFYWYRQILGQKVEFLVSFYNNEISEKSEIFDDQFSVERPDGSNFTLKIRSTKLEDSAMYFCASSPGGQRNTIYFGEGSWLTVV.

This clonotype was detected only a few times. The V and J genes are TRBV7-2 and TRBJ1-6; a weak D match, TRBD1 (5 bases). The ends were cut back, 5 bases at V and 13 bases at J, with 18 bases in the middle. The germline V gene has CDR1 SGHTA and CDR2 FQGNSA. The CDR3 is 14 amino acids. This CDR3 is CASSQGLLPTPLHF. CDR3 nucleotide sequence: TGTGCCAGCAGCCAGGGACTTCTACCCACGCCCCTCCACTTT.

This rearrangement joins TRBV19 to TRBJ1-1, with D perhaps TRBD1 (6 bases). There are 14 residues in the CDR3. The V end lost 9 bases, the J end lost 3 bases, and 17 bases lay between the germline ends. Germline V gene data show CDR1 as LNHDA and CDR2 as SQIVND (reference sequence). CDR3 amino acids: CASYGQLIDTEAFF. The DNA for the CDR3 is TGTGCCAGCTACGGACAGCTTATTGACACTGAAGCTTTCTTT.

The chain carries TRBV12-3 or TRBV12-4 and TRBJ1-1, with unresolved D. Trimming shortened V by 7 bases and J by 0 bases, and 9 bases separated the two germline ends. The CDR3 is 13 residues long. Written as DNA, the CDR3 is TGTGCCAGCACCCGCGGGATGAACACTGAAGCTTTCTTT. This codes for CASTRGMNTEAFF.